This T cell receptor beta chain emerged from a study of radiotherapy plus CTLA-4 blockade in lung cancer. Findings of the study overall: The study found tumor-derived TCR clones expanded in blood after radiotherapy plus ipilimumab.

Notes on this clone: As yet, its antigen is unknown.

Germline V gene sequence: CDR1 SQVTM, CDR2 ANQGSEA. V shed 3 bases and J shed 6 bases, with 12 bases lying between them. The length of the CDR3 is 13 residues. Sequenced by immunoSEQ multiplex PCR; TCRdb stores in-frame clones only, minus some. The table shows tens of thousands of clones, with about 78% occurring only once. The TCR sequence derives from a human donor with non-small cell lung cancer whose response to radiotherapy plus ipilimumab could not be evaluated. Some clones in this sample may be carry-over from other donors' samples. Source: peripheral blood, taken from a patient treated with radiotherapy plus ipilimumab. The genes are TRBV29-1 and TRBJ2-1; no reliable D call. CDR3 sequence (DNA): TGCAGCGTTGATGGTGCCCTACCCAATGAGCAGTTCTTC. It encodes CSVDGALPNEQFF.